These 3 T cell receptor beta chains were sequenced from one sample in a study of cytomegalovirus exposure and HLA in healthy donors. The PCR made use of 60 Vbeta and 13 Jbeta primers. Generated by immunoSEQ multiplex PCR, the TCRdb table keeps only in-frame clones and is missing some. The data hold 270,000 or so clones, with around 86% observed a single time. What was sequenced was PBMCs. The receptors derive from a man aged 40-49 years in good health and CMV-seropositive.

V gene TRBV27 combines with J gene TRBJ2-6; D is possibly TRBD1 (5 bases). This CDR3 has 15 amino acids. Germline V gene sequence: CDR1 MNHEY, CDR2 SMNVEV (reference sequence). V gave up 6 bases and J gave up 3 bases, with 12 bases separating them. This CDR3 is CASRPQGGGANVLTF. In DNA, the CDR3 is TGTGCCAGCAGGCCTCAGGGTGGTGGGGCCAACGTCCTGACTTTC.

This sequence joins TRBV5-1 and TRBJ2-3; 8 bases align to TRBD2. V lost 1 base and J lost 6; bases outside the gene matches: 7. The CDR3 loop spans 15 amino acids. Germline CDR1 reads SGHRS; CDR2 reads YFSETQ. The CDR3 loop reads CASSLKGLAVDTQYF. In DNA, the CDR3 is TGCGCCAGCAGCTTGAAAGGACTAGCTGTCGATACGCAGTATTTT.

The chain recombines TRBV4-3 with TRBJ1-4, with TRBD1 identical over 8 bases. The CDR3 runs to 14 residues. Germline V gene data show CDR1 as LGHNA and CDR2 as YSLEER. V dropped 3 bases and J dropped 8; count of bases not matched to a gene: 5. The CDR3 here is CASSHGDRTEKLFF. The CDR3 nucleotides are TGCGCCAGCAGCCATGGGGACAGGACCGAAAAACTGTTTTTT.